Listed below are T cell receptor beta chains from one sample, sequenced in a study of blood T cell repertoires in COVID-19. Sequencing was performed with immunoSEQ multiplex PCR; in TCRdb, only in-frame clones are kept and a portion is missing. The top ten clones hold 0.7% to 0.9% of a sample with approximately 110,000 clones, 88% of them seen once. Specimen: peripheral blood. All receptors come from a woman aged 45-65 years with active or convalescent COVID-19. CDR3s include the opening cysteine and the closing phenylalanine or tryptophan. D genes are given only for firm matches. Clone sizes are given selectively: once, few, many, or a class where the clone is expanded.

clone_size,j_call,d_call,v_call,cdr3_nt,cdr3_aa
-,TRBJ2-7,-,TRBV28,TGTGCCAGCAGTTTGGCAGGTTTAGTGGTCGAGCAGTACTTC,CASSLAGLVVEQYF
once,TRBJ1-2,-,TRBV7-2,TGTGCCAGCAGCTTAATTCAGGGCGGTGGCTACACCTTC,CASSLIQGGGYTF
-,TRBJ1-3,TRBD1,TRBV30,TGTGCCTGGGGAACAGGGGTTGGAAACACCATATATTTT,CAWGTGVGNTIYF
-,TRBJ1-2,TRBD1,TRBV9,TGTGCCAGCAGCGTAGTCGAGGGGGCGGATGGCTACACCTTC,CASSVVEGADGYTF
-,TRBJ2-7,TRBD1,TRBV19,TGTGCCAGTAGTATAGGGCAGGGGGCCAACGAGCAGTACTTC,CASSIGQGANEQYF
-,TRBJ1-6,-,TRBV28,TGTGCCAGCAGTCTCCAAAGAGGACCCCTCCACTTT,CASSLQRGPLHF
-,TRBJ2-1,TRBD1,TRBV7-3,TGTGCCAGCAGCTTATATCTAAAGGACAGGGGTGGGAATGAGCAGTTCTTC,CASSLYLKDRGGNEQFF
-,TRBJ2-1,TRBD2,TRBV12-3/TRBV12-4,TGTGCCAGCAGCCTCCGGGACTACGGCTTGTTCTTC,CASSLRDYGLFF
-,TRBJ2-5,TRBD2,TRBV27,TGTGCCAGCAGTACGAGGACTAGCGGGAGAGTCGAGACCCAGTACTTC,CASSTRTSGRVETQYF
-,TRBJ2-1,-,TRBV6-5,TGTGCCAGCAGTCGACAGGTATCTATCTACAATGAGCAGTTCTTC,CASSRQVSIYNEQFF
-,TRBJ1-4,TRBD1,TRBV25-1,TGTGCCAGCAGTGCCAGGGGGCCGGAAAAACTGTTTTTT,CASSARGPEKLFF
-,TRBJ2-7,-,TRBV6-1,TGTGCCAGCAGTGACGGTCCTCACTCCTACGAGCAGTACTTC,CASSDGPHSYEQYF
once,TRBJ1-4,-,TRBV7-9,TGTGCCAGCAGCCTCCTCGGGTTTGATGAAAAACTGTTTTTT,CASSLLGFDEKLFF
-,TRBJ2-2,-,TRBV9,TGTGCCAGCAATCGGGGCACCGGGGAGCTGTTTTTT,CASNRGTGELFF
few,TRBJ1-4,TRBD1,TRBV27,TGTGCCAGCAGTTTACGACAGGGGAGAAATGAAAAACTGTTTTTT,CASSLRQGRNEKLFF
-,TRBJ1-5,-,TRBV10-3,TGTGCCATCAGTGCTCATCCCCGACCAGGGGAAACCGGCAATCAGCCCCAGCATTTT,CAISAHPRPGETGNQPQHF
-,TRBJ2-2,TRBD1,TRBV18,TGTGCCAGCTCACCAAGCCTCAGGGGGCGAGGCACCGGGGAGCTGTTTTTT,CASSPSLRGRGTGELFF
-,TRBJ2-7,TRBD1,TRBV5-6,TGTGCCAGCAGCTGGGGGACAGGGCGAATCTCCTACGAGCAGTACTTC,CASSWGTGRISYEQYF
-,TRBJ2-1,TRBD2,TRBV7-6,TGTGCCAGCAGCTTGTCCCCTAGCGGGAGAGCTGAGCAGTTCTTC,CASSLSPSGRAEQFF
-,TRBJ2-2,TRBD2,TRBV5-1,TGCGCCAGCAGCTTGGACGGGAGGGTCACCGGGGAGCTGTTTTTT,CASSLDGRVTGELFF
-,TRBJ1-3,-,TRBV19,TGTGCCAGTAGGCGGACAGCGTTTCAACGAAACACCATATATTTT,CASRRTAFQRNTIYF
-,TRBJ1-1,TRBD1,TRBV6-5,TGTGCCAGCAGGATACAGGGGTTGGACACTGAAGCTTTCTTT,CASRIQGLDTEAFF
-,TRBJ2-7,TRBD1,TRBV7-3,TGTGCCAGCAGCTTAACCATGGACAGGGGCAGCGAGCAGTACTTC,CASSLTMDRGSEQYF
-,TRBJ1-1,-,TRBV30,TGTGCCTGGAGTGTATGGGGAACAGGGTCGATGAACACTGAAGCTTTCTTT,CAWSVWGTGSMNTEAFF
-,TRBJ1-2,-,TRBV7-8,TGTGCCAGCAGCTATAATAGGCGGGAGGGCTACACCTTC,CASSYNRREGYTF
-,TRBJ2-6,-,TRBV5-6,TGTGCCAGCAGCTTCCGAGGGCGATTGGGGGCCAACGTCCTGACTTTC,CASSFRGRLGANVLTF
-,TRBJ1-2,-,TRBV5-6,TGTGCCAGCAGCTTAACGGGGGGCGGCTATGGCTACACCTTC,CASSLTGGGYGYTF
-,TRBJ2-7,TRBD1,TRBV28,TGTGCCAGCAGTTCCCGGACAGGGGCCTACGAGCAGTACTTC,CASSSRTGAYEQYF
-,TRBJ2-1,-,TRBV30,TGTGCCTGGAGCCCCGTTAACAATGAGCAGTTCTTC,CAWSPVNNEQFF
-,TRBJ1-4,-,TRBV27,TGTGCCAGCAGTTTATCGCGACACGGTACCTCTGAAAAACTGTTTTTT,CASSLSRHGTSEKLFF
-,TRBJ1-2,TRBD1,TRBV19,TGTGCCAGCAGAGGAAACTTCAGGGGGCCGAGGGGCTACACCTTC,CASRGNFRGPRGYTF
few,TRBJ1-1,-,TRBV9,TGTGCCAGCAGCGTGACAGGAAGAGAAGCTTTCTTT,CASSVTGREAFF
-,TRBJ2-1,TRBD1,TRBV19,TGTGCCAGTAAACAGGACAGGGGGCACTATGAGCAGTTCTTC,CASKQDRGHYEQFF
-,TRBJ1-3,-,TRBV5-8,TGTGCCAGCAGCTTGTTTGACCGCGGAGACTCTGGAAACACCATATATTTT,CASSLFDRGDSGNTIYF
-,TRBJ2-1,TRBD2,TRBV27,TGTGCCAGCAGCAAAGCTAGCGGATTTCTTAATGAGGATGAGCAGTTCTTC,CASSKASGFLNEDEQFF
-,TRBJ2-5,TRBD1,TRBV29-1,TGCAGCGGTTACAGGGGGGAGACCCAGTACTTC,CSGYRGETQYF
-,TRBJ2-5,-,TRBV9,TGTGCCAGCAGCGTAGGGGCTGACATCCTCAATGGTTGGGAGGCCCAGTACTTC,CASSVGADILNGWEAQYF
few,TRBJ2-3,-,TRBV2,TGTGCCAGCAGTGAAATGGGGGGAGCAGATACGCAGTATTTT,CASSEMGGADTQYF
-,TRBJ1-2,-,TRBV4-3,TGCGCCAGCAGCCAAGTTGGTGGCACCCTGGGAGGTGGCTACACCTTC,CASSQVGGTLGGGYTF
-,TRBJ1-1,TRBD1,TRBV5-6,TGTGCCAGCAGCGCCAGGGACAGGGGGCGATTTAGTGTCACTGAAGCTTTCTTT,CASSARDRGRFSVTEAFF
-,TRBJ2-3,TRBD2,TRBV7-3,TGTGCCAGCAGCTCCTCGACTAGCGGTGATACGCAGTATTTT,CASSSSTSGDTQYF
-,TRBJ1-2,TRBD1,TRBV6-2/TRBV6-3,TGTGCCAGCAGTTACTCGAACTCGGGACAGGGAGCAGGGGGCTACACCTTC,CASSYSNSGQGAGGYTF
-,TRBJ1-2,-,TRBV28,TGTGCCAGCAGTTTTGCCGGGGCCGCGGGAGCTGGCTACACCTTC,CASSFAGAAGAGYTF
once,TRBJ2-7,-,TRBV3-1/TRBV3-2,TGTGCCAGCAGCCAGCTAGGTGGCGAGCAGTACTTC,CASSQLGGEQYF
-,TRBJ1-2,TRBD1,TRBV6-2/TRBV6-3,TGTGCCAGCAGTCCCCGACGGGACAGGGGGTCCTATGGCTACACCTTC,CASSPRRDRGSYGYTF
-,TRBJ2-7,TRBD2,TRBV7-2,TGTGCCAGCAGCTCCGGGACTAGCCGCGAGCAGTACTTC,CASSSGTSREQYF
-,TRBJ1-1,TRBD1,TRBV19,TGTGCCAGTATATATCCATACGGGGACAGGGGAACTGAAGCTTTCTTT,CASIYPYGDRGTEAFF
few,TRBJ2-1,TRBD2,TRBV7-9,TGTGCCAGCAGCTTAGGGGGACTAGCGGGGTCTTGGCAGTTCTTC,CASSLGGLAGSWQFF
-,TRBJ2-1,-,TRBV6-2/TRBV6-3,TGTGCCAGCAGTTACTCACCCCGGAATGAGCAGTTCTTC,CASSYSPRNEQFF